This record looks at one TCR beta chain sequence and its context. Antigen specificity is unknown. This sample is drawn from a study of T cells after yellow fever vaccination. In the study overall: Researchers used SMART-Seq v4 Ultra Low Input to prepare fractions that had low cell numbers.

Researchers made TCR cDNA using 5'RACE template switching, and this step added a universal primer site and UMIs. TCRdb recomputed calls from the 5' RACE reads with MiXCR, one row per CDR3 protein. The sample yields hundreds of thousands of distinct CDR3 sequences, roughly an eighth seen once. The ends were cut back, 6 bases at V and 1 base at J, with 10 bases in the middle. Germline V gives CDR1 MNHNS, CDR2 SASEGT. The CDR3 contains 14 residues. Study-wide points: A secondary response was less intense yet reached its peak sooner, at day 5 versus 15.

Sequenced here: PBMCs, sampled on the day of the yellow fever booster vaccination. This rearrangement joins TRBV6-1 to TRBJ2-1, with D maybe TRBD1 (6 bases). The TCR sequence derives from a man younger than 45 who received the YFV17D yellow fever vaccine. The CDR3 protein is CASRGGVSYNEQFF. For the CDR3, the DNA is TGTGCCAGCAGAGGGGGAGTTTCCTACAATGAGCAGTTCTTC.